The entry below describes one T cell receptor (beta chain). Its antigen is unknown. The data were obtained in a study of cytomegalovirus exposure and HLA in healthy donors. General observations from the study: Accurate predictions that matched the HLA-A and HLA-B alleles of most subjects were reportedly made from TCR beta sequences. A prior analysis recorded that most TCR beta V segments were productive about 87% or about 30% of the time.

With V trimmed by 5 bases and J by 4 bases, 7 bases remained unmatched. Germline V lookup: CDR1 MDHEN, CDR2 SYDVKM. This CDR3 is 15 amino acids long. PCR amplification relied on 60 Vbeta primers (plus 13 Jbeta primers). The repertoire was sequenced with immunoSEQ multiplex PCR; TCRdb's copy has only in-frame clones and lacks some. The table records roughly 150,000 clones, about 75% of them present only once. Sample: PBMCs. V and J are TRBV28 and TRBJ1-4, with 7 bases aligning to TRBD1. This receptor was identified in a man aged 18 to 30 in good health and CMV-seropositive. CDR3 amino acids: CASSGLTGFNEKLFF. The CDR3 DNA is TGTGCCAGCAGTGGACTGACAGGGTTTAATGAAAAACTGTTTTTT.